This T cell receptor (beta chain) comes out of a study of cytomegalovirus exposure and HLA in healthy donors. The PCR used 60 Vbeta and 13 Jbeta primers. Authors' data handling: In a later analysis, approximately 73 million unique TCR beta chains included roughly 11 million shared by two or more donors. Measured with immunoSEQ multiplex PCR; TCRdb has only the in-frame clones, and not every one. Clonal size and the V and J genes are those of that table, whereas D and trimming came from the DNA. The profile shows about 210,000 clones, about 90% of them singletons. Germline CDR1 and CDR2: SEHNR and FQNEAQ (reference sequence). The J segment lost 8 bases and the V segment lost 5 bases, leaving 16 bases of the junction unmatched. CDR3 length: 16 amino acids. Overall study results and limits: CMV antigen specificity of three CMV-associated chains was confirmed in vitro. A later analysis revealed that TCR association rates differed between HLA loci, peaking at DRB1 and bottoming out at HLA-C. The authors enumerated some 170 TCR beta chains as linked to cytomegalovirus.

Notes on this clone: Its antigen is undetermined.

The sequence derives from a boy aged 2 to 9 in good health and CMV-seronegative. The sample was PBMCs. The chain combines TRBV7-9 with TRBJ1-2; 8 bases are shared with TRBD1. CDR3 nucleotides: TGTGCCAGCAGCCCTCGGACAGGGTGGGACGAGTACGGCTACACCTTC. Translated, it gives CASSPRTGWDEYGYTF.